The source of this T cell receptor beta chain is a study of T cell responses to AZD1222 COVID-19 vaccine. Study context: Timing groups of about 4 and about 12 weeks for second doses were pooled. Findings and caveats of the study: Donors in the cohort were predominantly white British and more often female, and clonal diversity was possibly underestimated. Across spike, vaccine-associated CD4 TCRs were found, dominant at 160-218 and 743-854. Spike-specific TCR breadth rose after two AZD1222 doses, and depth rose as well.

Only in-frame clones appear in the TCRdb table, and some are missing; sequencing was by immunoSEQ multiplex PCR. The table includes around 150,000 clones, approximately 89% detected once. The CDR3 is made up of 11 amino acids. V was trimmed by 6 bases and J by 12 bases, leaving 12 bases between them. Germline V gives CDR1 MDHEN, CDR2 SYDVKM. On this clone itself: Antigen: not known.

The TCR comes from an adult in good health. The sequences come from peripheral blood, collected on day 0 of AZD1222 vaccination. The chain couples TRBV28 to TRBJ2-4; TRBD2 might be the D (6 bases). CDR3 DNA sequence: TGTGCCAGCAGCTTTGCGGGGAGTCAGTACTTC. Translating gives CASSFAGSQYF.